These T cell receptor beta chains were read from a single sample in a study of naive and memory T cell subsets. TCRdb reprocessed the UMI-ligation and nested PCR reads with MiXCR, giving one entry per CDR3 protein. The table lists around 31,000 distinct CDR3 sequences, 5.5% to 7.5% of them singletons. Sequences were derived from skin, sampled from a tuberculin skin test site. The receptors originated from an adult in good health. Each CDR3 is given with its conserved first and last residue. The order of the fields is J gene, V gene, clone size, CDR3 length, D gene, CDR3 protein, CDR3 DNA. The D gene is left open where the match is weak. A clone size is listed for some rows: how often the clone was seen (once, few, many), or a class if it is expanded.

>TRBJ2-3|TRBV7-2|few|16|TRBD2
CASSLLAGASTDTQYF
TGTGCCAGCAGCTTACTAGCGGGAGCTAGCACAGATACGCAGTATTTT
>TRBJ2-2|TRBV5-4|few|16|-
CASSLARKTNTGELFF
TGTGCCAGCAGCTTGGCCAGGAAGACGAACACCGGGGAGCTGTTTTTT
>TRBJ2-3|TRBV13|many|16|TRBD2
CASSRTSGESTDTQYF
TGTGCCAGCAGCCGGACTAGCGGGGAGAGCACAGATACGCAGTATTTT
>TRBJ2-1|TRBV5-1|many|14|-
CASSLEGFVDEQFF
TGCGCCAGCAGCTTGGAAGGGTTTGTCGATGAGCAGTTCTTC
>TRBJ2-5|TRBV24-1|medium-sized|15|-
CATSDFSAGVETQYF
TGTGCCACCAGTGATTTCTCGGCAGGGGTAGAGACCCAGTACTTC
>TRBJ2-3|TRBV5-1|-|16|-
CASSPRISEGTDTQYF
TGCGCCAGCAGCCCTAGGATCAGTGAGGGCACAGATACGCAGTATTTT
>TRBJ2-3|TRBV7-6|many|17|TRBD2
CASSLLGLARYTDTQYF
TGTGCCAGCAGCTTATTGGGACTAGCGCGATACACAGATACGCAGTATTTT
>TRBJ2-1|TRBV5-4|-|17|TRBD2
CASSSGVSGGAGNEQFF
TGTGCCAGCAGCTCCGGGGTTAGCGGGGGGGCGGGTAATGAGCAGTTCTTC
>TRBJ2-7|TRBV6-6|many|15|TRBD2
CASSNPGGASYEQYF
TGTGCCAGCAGTAACCCCGGGGGGGCCTCCTACGAGCAGTACTTC
>TRBJ2-7|TRBV7-9|few|15|TRBD2
CASSLTSGRSYEQYF
TGTGCCAGCAGCTTGACTAGCGGGAGATCCTACGAGCAGTACTTC
>TRBJ2-3|TRBV18|many|17|-
CASSPYVASRDWDTQYF
TGTGCCAGCTCACCGTACGTGGCCTCCAGAGATTGGGATACGCAGTATTTT
>TRBJ2-2|TRBV7-9|-|19|TRBD2
CASTPPGLAGIANTGELFF
TGTGCCAGCACCCCACCGGGACTAGCGGGGATCGCGAACACCGGGGAGCTGTTTTTT
>TRBJ1-1|TRBV28|-|14|-
CASSPPRGNTEAFF
TGTGCCAGCAGTCCCCCGAGGGGGAACACTGAAGCTTTCTTT
>TRBJ2-1|TRBV20-1|many|14|TRBD2
CSARVAGAYNEQFF
TGCAGTGCTAGGGTAGCGGGGGCCTACAATGAGCAGTTCTTC
>TRBJ2-3|TRBV7-9|many|16|-
CASSPNPTGGADTQYF
TGTGCCAGCAGCCCCAATCCCACTGGAGGCGCAGATACGCAGTATTTT
>TRBJ2-5|TRBV11-1|many|13|-
CASRRQTGETQYF
TGTGCCAGCAGACGACAGACAGGAGAGACCCAGTACTTC
>TRBJ2-2|TRBV7-6|many|16|-
CASSFIAGADGGELFF
TGTGCCAGCAGCTTCATCGCGGGGGCCGACGGCGGGGAGCTGTTTTTT
>TRBJ2-3|TRBV20-1|many|16|TRBD2
CSASRASGGNTDTQYF
TGCAGTGCTAGCCGGGCTAGCGGGGGCAACACAGATACGCAGTATTTT
>TRBJ2-4|TRBV20-1|many|16|TRBD1
CSARARTGGYKNIQYF
TGCAGTGCTAGAGCAAGGACAGGGGGTTACAAAAACATTCAGTACTTC
>TRBJ2-3|TRBV3-1|-|15|-
CASSPTPTSTDTQYF
TGTGCTAGCAGCCCTACGCCGACGAGCACAGATACGCAGTATTTT
>TRBJ1-2|TRBV2|-|14|TRBD1
CASNRGTGERSYTF
TGTGCCAGCAATAGGGGGACAGGGGAAAGGAGCTACACCTTC
>TRBJ1-2|TRBV5-1|many|14|-
CASSLGTKAEGYTF
TGCGCCAGCAGCTTGGGAACAAAGGCCGAAGGCTACACCTTC
>TRBJ2-2|TRBV6-5|-|14|-
CASKIRDNTGELFF
TGTGCCAGCAAAATCCGGGATAACACCGGGGAGCTGTTTTTT
>TRBJ2-4|TRBV6-1|few|11|-
CASSEKVIQYF
TGTGCCAGCAGTGAAAAGGTCATTCAGTACTTC
>TRBJ2-2|TRBV29-1|many|11|-
CSVLATGELFF
TGCAGCGTGCTAGCCACCGGGGAGCTGTTTTTT
>TRBJ1-1|TRBV12-5|few|14|TRBD1
CASGLGTGNTEAFF
TGTGCTAGTGGTTTGGGGACAGGGAACACTGAAGCTTTCTTT
>TRBJ2-4|TRBV6-5|many|16|-
CASSYSGRSAKNIQYF
TGTGCCAGCAGTTATTCGGGGCGAAGTGCCAAAAACATTCAGTACTTC
>TRBJ2-3|TRBV12-3/TRBV12-4|-|20|TRBD2
CASRGGGLAGRNHHTDTQYF
TGTGCCAGCAGGGGGGGGGGACTAGCGGGGCGAAACCACCACACAGATACGCAGTATTTT
>TRBJ2-5|TRBV5-6|few|16|TRBD1
CASSRYGQGARETQYF
TGTGCCAGCAGCCGTTACGGACAGGGGGCTCGTGAGACCCAGTACTTC
>TRBJ2-2|TRBV2|many|13|-
CASSQGIGGELFF
TGTGCCAGCAGTCAGGGGATAGGCGGGGAGCTGTTTTTT
>TRBJ2-1|TRBV20-1|medium-sized|16|TRBD2
CSAREGGTSIGNEQFF
TGCAGTGCTAGAGAGGGGGGGACTAGCATAGGCAATGAGCAGTTCTTC
>TRBJ2-3|TRBV12-3/TRBV12-4|-|15|-
CASSSGLGLTDTQYF
TGTGCCAGCAGCTCGGGACTGGGACTCACAGATACGCAGTATTTT
>TRBJ2-4|TRBV3-1|many|17|-
CASSQDPSAVAKNIQYF
TGTGCCAGCAGCCAAGATCCCTCAGCGGTAGCCAAAAACATTCAGTACTTC
>TRBJ1-4|TRBV12-3/TRBV12-4|-|15|-
CASSFGTATNEKLFF
TGTGCCAGCAGTTTCGGGACTGCAACTAATGAAAAACTGTTTTTT
>TRBJ2-7|TRBV7-9|-|13|-
CASSQDSSYEQYF
TGTGCCAGCAGCCAGGACAGCTCCTACGAGCAGTACTTC
>TRBJ1-6|TRBV5-1|many|14|-
CASSLAGANSPLHF
TGCGCCAGCAGCTTGGCAGGGGCTAATTCACCCCTCCACTTT
>TRBJ1-4|TRBV12-3/TRBV12-4|-|16|-
CASSPWERTTNEKLFF
TGTGCCAGCAGTCCCTGGGAGAGAACAACTAATGAAAAACTGTTTTTT
>TRBJ2-4|TRBV5-1|-|15|-
CASRQHAAAKNIQYF
TGCGCCAGCAGACAACACGCGGCGGCCAAAAACATTCAGTACTTC
>TRBJ2-7|TRBV7-9|many|15|-
CASSPLPGALYEQYF
TGTGCCAGCAGCCCGCTCCCTGGAGCCCTCTACGAGCAGTACTTC
>TRBJ2-1|TRBV20-1|many|14|-
CSARAGRPTAEQFF
TGCAGTGCTAGAGCCGGGCGTCCTACAGCCGAGCAGTTCTTC
>TRBJ1-6|TRBV5-1|many|16|-
CASSLARKTYNSPLHF
TGCGCCAGCAGCTTAGCAAGGAAGACCTATAATTCACCCCTCCACTTT
>TRBJ2-5|TRBV20-1|many|12|-
CSADPGVETQYF
TGCAGTGCTGATCCAGGGGTAGAGACCCAGTACTTC
>TRBJ2-2|TRBV12-3/TRBV12-4|many|19|TRBD2
CASSPGTSTSLRDTGELFF
TGTGCCAGCAGTCCAGGGACTAGCACTTCCCTGCGGGACACCGGGGAGCTGTTTTTT
>TRBJ2-1|TRBV5-1|few|16|TRBD2
CASSSRVAGANNEQFF
TGCGCCAGCAGCTCCCGGGTAGCGGGGGCCAACAATGAGCAGTTCTTC
>TRBJ1-5|TRBV28|many|15|-
CASNQSGGSNQPQHF
TGTGCCAGCAACCAAAGCGGGGGAAGCAATCAGCCCCAGCATTTT
>TRBJ1-1|TRBV6-1|few|13|-
CASSEGENTEAFF
TGTGCCAGCAGTGAGGGGGAGAACACTGAAGCTTTCTTT
>TRBJ1-2|TRBV29-1|many|13|-
CSVPTGANYGYTF
TGCAGCGTTCCCACAGGCGCTAACTATGGCTACACCTTC
>TRBJ2-1|TRBV6-5|few|14|-
CASSYGGALNEQFF
TGTGCCAGCAGTTATGGAGGGGCGCTTAATGAGCAGTTCTTC
>TRBJ1-6|TRBV5-6|many|16|-
CASSLRFMGGGVPLHF
TGTGCCAGCAGCCTGAGGTTCATGGGAGGCGGAGTCCCCCTCCACTTT
>TRBJ2-7|TRBV27|few|14|TRBD1
CASSLGQVVGEQYF
TGTGCCAGCAGTTTGGGACAGGTCGTTGGCGAGCAGTACTTC
>TRBJ2-6|TRBV18|many|16|-
CASSPMGAGGANVLTF
TGTGCCAGCTCACCCATGGGGGCTGGTGGGGCCAACGTCCTGACTTTC
>TRBJ1-5|TRBV9|-|16|TRBD1
CTSSVGGSGGYQPQHF
TGTACCAGCAGCGTAGGGGGGTCAGGGGGATATCAGCCCCAGCATTTT
>TRBJ1-1|TRBV18|few|12|TRBD1
CASSPRGLDAFF
TGTGCCAGCTCACCGAGGGGGCTCGATGCTTTCTTT
>TRBJ2-7|TRBV2|many|14|-
CASMVTAAGSEQYF
TGTGCCAGCATGGTTACAGCGGCCGGTTCCGAGCAGTACTTC
>TRBJ2-7|TRBV19|many|15|-
CASSIGQASSYEQYF
TGTGCCAGTAGTATCGGCCAGGCGAGCTCCTACGAGCAGTACTTC